The source of this T cell receptor beta chain is a study of metastatic and nonmetastatic thyroid tumors. The CDR3 is 18 amino acids. Germline-derived CDR1 and CDR2 are MNHNS and SASEGT. All patients were untreated before thyroid surgery. This clone was observed many times. A much larger clone differs from this one at a single base, so this may be a read error. Using MiXCR, TCRdb reanalyzed the PCR reads. The table includes 35,000 to 50,000 clones, roughly a sixth detected once. Sample: tumor tissue. The chain links TRBV6-1 to TRBJ1-4; the D gene is possibly TRBD1 (5 bases). The TCR was taken from a female donor with papillary thyroid cancer or a benign thyroid nodule (not recorded which). Some clones in this sample may be carry-over from other donors' samples. CDR3 bases: TGTACCAGCAGCCCCAGTAGGAGGGGTGAGCGGGCTAATGAAAAACTGTTTTTT. Translating gives CTSSPSRRGERANEKLFF.